Listed here is a single TCR beta chain. Its antigen remains unknown. Germline V lookup: CDR1 SGHRS, CDR2 YFSETQ. This CDR3 has 15 residues. J gave up 8 bases and V 0 bases, and 6 bases lay outside the gene matches. This record comes from a study of shared clonotypes between healthy human individuals. Study-level points and caveats: Limitation of the genetic and exposure-history diversity represented came from the few donors. Shared clonotypes: about 5% naive CD4, around 3.5% naive CD8, about 2.4% memory CD4, roughly 0.4% memory CD8. Larger estimated richness was generally recorded for naive subsets relative to memory subsets.

The data were produced by immunoSEQ multiplex PCR, yet TCRdb's version contains in-frame clones alone and is incomplete. The top ten hold over 1.3% of the sample, which has under 1,100,000 clones, 70% to 80% seen once. This clonotype originated in a young man in good health. The genes are TRBV5-1 and TRBJ1-4; 8 nucleotides match TRBD1. Sequencing was carried out using memory CD4+ T cells sorted from blood. Described subset: CD45RA-negative fraction. Here the CDR3 reads CASSLGQGALEKLFF. The CDR3 coding sequence is TGCGCCAGCAGCTTGGGGCAGGGGGCATTGGAAAAACTGTTTTTT. The full variable domain, rest sourced from reference TRBV5-1 and TRBJ1-4, is KAGVTQTPRYLIKTRGQQVTLSCSPISGHRSVSWYQQTPGQGLQFLFEYFSETQRNKGNFPGRFSGRQFSNSRSEMNVSTLELGDSALYLCASSLGQGALEKLFFGSGTQLSVL.